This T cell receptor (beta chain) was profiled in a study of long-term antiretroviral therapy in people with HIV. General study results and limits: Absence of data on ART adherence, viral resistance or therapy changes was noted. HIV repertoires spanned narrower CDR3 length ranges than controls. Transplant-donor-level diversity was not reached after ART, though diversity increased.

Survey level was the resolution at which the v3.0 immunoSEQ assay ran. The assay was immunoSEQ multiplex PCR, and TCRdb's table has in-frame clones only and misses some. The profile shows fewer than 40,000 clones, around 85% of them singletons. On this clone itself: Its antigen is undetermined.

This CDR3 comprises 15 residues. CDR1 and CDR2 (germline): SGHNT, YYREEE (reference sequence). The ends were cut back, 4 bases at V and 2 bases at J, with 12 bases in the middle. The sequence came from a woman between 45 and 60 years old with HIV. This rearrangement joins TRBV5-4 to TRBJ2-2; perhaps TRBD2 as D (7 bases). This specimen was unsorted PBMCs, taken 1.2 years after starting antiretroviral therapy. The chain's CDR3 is CASSPGGINTGELFF. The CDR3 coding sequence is TGTGCCAGCAGCCCGGGGGGCATTAACACCGGGGAGCTGTTTTTT.